One and the same sample provided the 17 T cell receptor beta chains below, sequenced in a study of T-cell memory formation after mild COVID-19 (dated by TCRdb to the early 2020s). The library was produced with 5' RACE. The sequencer listed for this sample is Illumina NovaSeq 6000. Using fastp trimming at Q25 and MiXCR clonotype assembly, TCRdb reanalyzed the public sequencing data and kept in-frame beta chains. Each CDR3 protein appears once, grouped with its most common genes and DNA. Recorded for this sample are about 430,000 distinct CDR3 sequences; around 24% of them occurred a single time. The ten largest clones represent 8.5% to 10% of the sample. Input material: PBMCs or a T cell subset sorted from them (not recorded which). The receptors originated from an adult woman who had mild COVID-19 (a few samples of this study predate the infection). The sample titles of this study are shuffled in the database, so cell type and time point are left out; the donor was told from shared clones.

In this sample, this clonotype turned up a few times. This rearrangement joins TRBV3-1 to TRBJ2-3, with 7 bases matching TRBD2. This CDR3 spans 14 amino acids. With 1 base clipped from V and 4 bases from J, the junction kept 2 bases outside the gene matches. Germline CDR1 and CDR2: LGHDT and YNNKEL (reference sequence). The CDR3 spells CASSQASGADTQYF. The CDR3 nucleotides read TGTGCCAGCAGCCAAGCGAGCGGGGCAGATACGCAGTATTTT.

The chain uses TRBV27 and TRBJ2-7; no clear D. Deletions cut 6 bases from V and 3 bases from J, with 15 bases between. The germline CDR1 and CDR2 sequences are MNHEY and SMNVEV (reference sequence). The CDR3 totals 14 residues. The CDR3 sequence: CASRRVADIYEQYF. The CDR3, as DNA: TGTGCCAGCAGAAGAGTGGCAGACATCTACGAGCAGTACTTC.

This clonotype was counted between two and nine times. The rearrangement joins TRBV24-1 to TRBJ2-4, with 7 nucleotides matching TRBD1. J was trimmed by 0 bases and V by 3 bases; bases with no gene match: 1. Germline V gene data show CDR1 as KGHDR and CDR2 as SFDVKD. There are 15 residues in the CDR3. The CDR3 reads CATSDGQVAKNIQYF. The CDR3 DNA is TGTGCCACCAGTGATGGACAGGTAGCCAAAAACATTCAGTACTTC.

This clonotype was seen a handful of times. The chain carries TRBV20-1 and TRBJ2-7; no firm D call. The CDR3 runs to 13 residues. The germline V gene has CDR1 DFQATT and CDR2 SNEGSKA (reference sequence). V shed 5 bases and J shed 7 bases, with 18 bases lying between them. The CDR3 is CSAQTTASAEQYF. CDR3 in DNA: TGCAGTGCTCAAACGACTGCCTCGGCGGAGCAGTACTTC.

This clonotype was seen a handful of times. The chain uses TRBV12-3 or TRBV12-4 and TRBJ2-3, with 9 positions matching TRBD2. Unmatched junction bases numbered 10, after V lost 3 bases and J lost 6 bases. The CDR3 extends over 16 amino acids. The CDR3, as DNA: TGTGCCAGCAGTTTGGGAGCGGGGGGACGGCGGGATACGCAGTATTTT. Residues: CASSLGAGGRRDTQYF.

This clonotype was seen only a few times. The chain links TRBV9 to TRBJ1-2, with D uncertain. Looked up from germline, CDR1 is SGDLS and CDR2 is YYNGEE. This CDR3 region has 12 residues. Trimming removed 3 bases from V and 5 bases from J, with 8 bases in between. The CDR3 nucleotides are TGTGCCAGCAGCGCCGCAGTATATGGCTACACCTTC. Translation gives CASSAAVYGYTF. The full variable domain, with the rest looked up from reference TRBV9 and TRBJ1-2, is DSGVTQTPKHLITATGQRVTLRCSPRSGDLSVYWYQQSLDQGLQFLIQYYNGEERAKGNILERFSAQQFPDLHSELNLSSLELGDSALYFCASSAAVYGYTFGSGTRLTVV.

This clonotype turned up a few times. J is TRBJ2-1 and V is TRBV6-2 or TRBV6-3, with 10 bases lining up with TRBD2. V shed 9 bases, J shed 6 bases, and the junction held 8 bases outside the gene matches. CDR1 is MNHEY and CDR2 is SVGEGT in the germline V gene. This CDR3 contains 14 residues. DNA of the CDR3: TGTGCCAGTCACAGCGGGGGGGCTAGCAATGAGCAGTTCTTC. Protein: CASHSGGASNEQFF.

Written as DNA, the CDR3 is TGTGCCAGCAGCCAGGCCCCCCTGGGAGACAATGAGCAGTTCTTC. Encoded protein: CASSQAPLGDNEQFF. The chain links TRBV7-9 to TRBJ2-1; D may be TRBD2 (5 bases). The CDR3 extends over 15 amino acids. Trimming cost V 5 bases and J 5 bases, with 16 bases left between them. Per the germline V gene, CDR1 is SEHNR and CDR2 is FQNEAQ (reference sequence).

This chain connects TRBV6-2 or TRBV6-3 to TRBJ1-2, with D uncertain. Trimming took 7 bases from V and 6 from J, leaving 15 bases between them. This CDR3 is 13 amino acids long. CDR1 and CDR2 from the germline V gene are MNHEY and SVGEGT. CDR3 nucleotides: TGTGCCAGCAACCCGTGGGGTACTAATGGCTACACCTTC. Translation gives CASNPWGTNGYTF.

This clonotype has a handful of counts. The chain employs TRBV12-3 or TRBV12-4 and TRBJ1-4, with 7 nucleotides matching TRBD1. V shed 10 bases, J shed 4 bases, and the junction held 6 bases outside the gene matches. The CDR3 length is 13 residues. The DNA for the CDR3 is TGTGCCATCCAGGACAGGAATAATGAAAAACTGTTTTTT. This codes for CAIQDRNNEKLFF.

The chain links TRBV15 to TRBJ2-1; D not certain. The CDR3 consists of 12 residues. Trimming stripped 0 bases from V and 8 bases from J, with 5 bases between. Per the germline V gene, CDR1 is LNHNV and CDR2 is YYDKDF (reference sequence). The CDR3 region is CATSRDLDEQFF. The DNA of the CDR3 is TGTGCCACCAGCAGAGATCTCGATGAGCAGTTCTTC. The variable domain in full, with the rest retrieved from reference TRBV15 and TRBJ2-1, is DAMVIQNPRYQVTQFGKPVTLSCSQTLNHNVMYWYQQKSSQAPKLLFHYYDKDFNNEADTPDNFQSRRPNTSFCFLDIRSPGLGDTAMYLCATSRDLDEQFFGPGTRLTVL.

In this sample, this clonotype turned up a few times. The chain has TRBV5-1 and TRBJ1-1; 7 bases align to TRBD1. Germline lookup yields CDR1 SGHRS and CDR2 YFSETQ. The CDR3 is made up of 15 amino acids. With 0 bases clipped from V and 1 base from J, the junction kept 3 bases outside the gene matches. Here the CDR3 DNA reads TGCGCCAGCAGCTTGGAGTACAGGGGGAACACTGAAGCTTTCTTT. Protein: CASSLEYRGNTEAFF. Full variable domain (missing parts from reference TRBV5-1 and TRBJ1-1): KAGVTQTPRYLIKTRGQQVTLSCSPISGHRSVSWYQQTPGQGLQFLFEYFSETQRNKGNFPGRFSGRQFSNSRSEMNVSTLELGDSALYLCASSLEYRGNTEAFFGQGTRLTVV.

The table lists this clonotype with a few counts. V is TRBV5-1 and J is TRBJ2-2; D is uncertain. CDR3 length: 13 amino acids. CDR1 is SGHRS and CDR2 is YFSETQ in the germline V gene. V was pared by 4 bases and J by 7 bases, with 11 bases between. The CDR3 coding sequence is TGCGCCAGCAGCCAAAACGAGGACGGGGAGCTGTTTTTT. It encodes CASSQNEDGELFF.

This clonotype was seen a few times. The chain links TRBV5-1 to TRBJ1-1, with D unresolved. V gave up 4 bases and J gave up 2 bases, with 12 bases separating them. The CDR3 contains 14 residues. CDR1 SGHRS and CDR2 YFSETQ come from the germline V gene. Here the CDR3 reads CASSPGSGNTEAFF. CDR3 DNA: TGCGCCAGCAGCCCGGGGAGTGGTAACACTGAAGCTTTCTTT.

The rearrangement joins TRBV15 to TRBJ2-2, with TRBD2 identical over 8 bases. Germline trimming cut 2 bases from V and 6 bases from J; bases unmatched to any gene: 14. Per germline, CDR1 LNHNV and CDR2 YYDKDF (reference sequence). The CDR3 sequence is 18 residues long. CDR3 region: CATSRPRRVAGQAGELFF. Here the CDR3 DNA reads TGTGCCACCAGCAGACCCCGGAGGGTAGCGGGGCAGGCCGGGGAGCTGTTTTTT.

This chain links TRBV12-3 or TRBV12-4 with TRBJ2-5; D may be TRBD1 (5 bases). This CDR3 spans 14 amino acids. The germline V and J ends were trimmed by 6 bases and 1 base, with 12 bases remaining between them. The CDR3 DNA follows: TGTGCCAGCAGACCGACAGCCTCCCAAGAGACCCAGTACTTC. Translated, it gives CASRPTASQETQYF.

The CDR3 protein is CASSWERLGTDTQYF. The CDR3 region has the DNA TGTGCCAGCAGTTGGGAGCGACTGGGCACAGATACGCAGTATTTT. The chain uses TRBV2 and TRBJ2-3; maybe TRBD2 (5 bases). V was clipped by 5 bases and J by 1 base, with 13 bases between them. CDR3 length equals 15 residues. Germline V gives CDR1 SNHLY, CDR2 FYNNEI.